The 25 T cell receptor beta chains below all came from one sample that was sequenced in a study of blood T cell repertoires in COVID-19. Repertoires were generated with immunoSEQ multiplex PCR, while TCRdb's copy carries only in-frame clones and drops some. The table shows fewer than 350,000 clones, with roughly 79% occurring only once. What was sequenced was peripheral blood. Source of these receptors: a woman in her fifties or sixties with active or convalescent COVID-19.

The J gene is TRBJ1-1, the V gene TRBV9; TRBD1 matches 8 bases. V was pared by 5 bases and J by 10 bases, with 7 bases of the junction left unmatched. The CDR3 contains 12 residues. CDR1 and CDR2 from the germline V gene are SGDLS and YYNGEE. The CDR3 DNA follows: TGTGCCAGCAGTCGTGCAGGGGGCGTAGCTTTCTTT. This translates into CASSRAGGVAFF.

The chain combines TRBV7-9 with TRBJ2-1, with D perhaps matching TRBD2 (5 bases). The CDR3 sequence is 13 residues long. The germline gives CDR1 SEHNR, CDR2 FQNEAQ (reference sequence). V was pared by 4 bases and J by 10 bases, with 14 bases between. DNA of the CDR3: TGTGCCAGCAGCTCAAACGGGATTGGGGAGCAGTTCTTC. It codes for CASSSNGIGEQFF.

This clone was counted once. This chain joins TRBV10-3 and TRBJ1-2; D may be TRBD1 (6 bases). Trimming took 6 bases from V and 0 from J, leaving 11 bases between them. CDR1 ENHRY and CDR2 SYGVKD come from the germline V gene. The CDR3 runs 14 residues. CDR3 in amino acids: CAIRQGHANYGYTF. In DNA, the CDR3 is TGTGCCATCAGACAGGGCCACGCTAACTATGGCTACACCTTC.

The rearrangement links TRBV15 to TRBJ1-3; TRBD1 aligns across 9 bases. Unmatched junction bases numbered 13, after V lost 0 bases and J lost 4 bases. The CDR3 consists of 19 residues. Germline V gene lookup returns CDR1 LNHNV and CDR2 YYDKDF (reference sequence). This CDR3 reads CATSRDLPGQGYGGNTIYF. The CDR3 DNA follows: TGTGCCACCAGCAGAGATCTGCCGGGACAGGGATATGGCGGAAACACCATATATTTT. Complete variable domain (other parts from reference TRBV15 and TRBJ1-3): DAMVIQNPRYQVTQFGKPVTLSCSQTLNHNVMYWYQQKSSQAPKLLFHYYDKDFNNEADTPDNFQSRRPNTSFCFLDIRSPGLGDTAMYLCATSRDLPGQGYGGNTIYFGEGSWLTVV.

The V gene is TRBV2, the J gene TRBJ2-1, with 10 bases matching TRBD2. The CDR3 consists of 14 residues. Germline V gives CDR1 SNHLY, CDR2 FYNNEI. The V gene end was trimmed by 10 bases and the J gene end by 5 bases; junction bases not matched to a gene: 8. The CDR3 loop reads CATTGLAANNEQFF. The CDR3, as DNA: TGTGCCACCACCGGACTAGCGGCCAACAATGAGCAGTTCTTC.

Only a few counts were recorded for this clone. V and J are TRBV7-9 and TRBJ1-4; 7 bases fit TRBD1. The CDR3 covers 15 residues. Germline lookup yields CDR1 SEHNR and CDR2 FQNEAQ (reference sequence). Trimming at V came to 6 bases and at J to 5 bases, leaving 9 bases not matched to a gene. The CDR3, as DNA: TGTGCCAGCAGACCCGCAGGGGGACGGAATGAAAAACTGTTTTTT. Translation gives CASRPAGGRNEKLFF.

Turning to this clone: Other DNA sequences within the sample encode an identical CDR3. This chain links TRBV30 with TRBJ1-1; perhaps TRBD1 as D (6 bases). Trimming took 3 bases from V and 3 from J, leaving 11 bases between them. The CDR3 is 13 amino acids. Germline-derived CDR1 and CDR2 are GTSNPN and SVGIG (reference sequence). CDR3 DNA sequence: TGTGCCTGGAGCGCGAACAGGGACACTGAAGCTTTCTTT. Amino acid sequence: CAWSANRDTEAFF.

The chain carries TRBV2 and TRBJ1-1, with D maybe TRBD1 (5 bases). This CDR3 comprises 13 residues. With 6 bases removed from V and 6 bases from J, the gap between germline ends came to 14 bases. The germline CDR1 and CDR2 sequences are SNHLY and FYNNEI. The CDR3 here is CASSQVVGPEAFF. The CDR3 coding sequence is TGTGCCAGCAGCCAGGTCGTGGGGCCTGAAGCTTTCTTT. The full variable domain, rest sourced from reference TRBV2 and TRBJ1-1, is EPEVTQTPSHQVTQMGQEVILRCVPISNHLYFYWYRQILGQKVEFLVSFYNNEISEKSEIFDDQFSVERPDGSNFTLKIRSTKLEDSAMYFCASSQVVGPEAFFGQGTRLTVV.

The V gene is TRBV5-1, the J gene TRBJ1-4; D remains ambiguous. CDR1 SGHRS and CDR2 YFSETQ come from the germline V gene. The CDR3 has 16 amino acids. V was cut by 2 bases and J by 0 bases, with 11 bases left in between. The CDR3 DNA is TGCGCCAGCAGCTTCTCAGGAAGTGCAACTAATGAAAAACTGTTTTTT. This sequence encodes CASSFSGSATNEKLFF.

The V call is TRBV18, the J call TRBJ1-5, with 8 bases identical to TRBD1. With 6 bases clipped from V and 2 bases from J, the junction kept 0 bases outside the gene matches. Germline V gene sequence: CDR1 KGHSH, CDR2 LQKENI. The CDR3 covers 13 residues. The CDR3, as DNA: TGTGCCAGCTCGACAGGGGGCAATCAGCCCCAGCATTTT. Residues: CASSTGGNQPQHF.

This clone has only one observation. The chain employs TRBV14 and TRBJ2-3, with TRBD2 identical over 16 bases. This CDR3 has 17 amino acids. Per germline, CDR1 SGHDN and CDR2 FVKESK. V trimming: 4 bases; J trimming: 4 bases; junction bases outside the gene matches: 5. The CDR3, as DNA: TGTGCCAGCAGCCCGGGACTAGCGGGGGGGCCAGCAGATACGCAGTATTTT. This gives the protein CASSPGLAGGPADTQYF.

Only one count was recorded for this clone. The chain carries TRBV29-1 and TRBJ1-1; perhaps TRBD1 as D (6 bases). Trimming pared 7 bases from V and 1 base from J, leaving 10 bases between. Germline V lookup: CDR1 SQVTM, CDR2 ANQGSEA. This CDR3 region has 12 residues. CDR3 nucleotides: TGCAGCGGTTACAGGGAGAACACTGAAGCTTTCTTT. This encodes CSGYRENTEAFF.

This clone has only one observation. J is TRBJ2-2 and V is TRBV9; TRBD1 might be the D (6 bases). This CDR3 contains 16 residues. Germline CDR1 is SGDLS and CDR2 is YYNGEE. The V gene lost 5 bases and the J gene lost 1 base, with 15 bases spanning the gap. The chain's CDR3 is CASRGSGGWNTGELFF. The CDR3 DNA sequence: TGTGCCAGCAGGGGGAGTGGGGGCTGGAACACCGGGGAGCTGTTTTTT.

This clone was observed a single time. This chain uses TRBV18 with TRBJ2-7, with 8 bases matching TRBD2. The CDR3 covers 14 residues. CDR1 is KGHSH, CDR2 LQKENI, per germline. After removal of 3 bases from V and 3 bases from J, the junction contained 4 bases not matched to a gene. CDR3 loop: CASSPGLAGYEQYF. The DNA for the CDR3 is TGTGCCAGCTCACCCGGGCTAGCGGGCTACGAGCAGTACTTC.

The chain joins TRBV30 to TRBJ1-4; 11 bases align to TRBD1. Germline assignment: CDR1 GTSNPN and CDR2 SVGIG (reference sequence). The CDR3 is 14 amino acids. The trim removed 3 bases at V and 7 bases at J, leaving 4 bases unmatched. Here the CDR3 DNA reads TGTGCCTGGAGGACGGGACAGGGGGGTGAAAAACTGTTTTTT. It yields the protein CAWRTGQGGEKLFF.

The chain joins TRBV3-1 (or the pseudogene TRBV3-2) to TRBJ1-6; D not resolved. The CDR3 runs to 13 residues. In germline, CDR1 is LGHDT, CDR2 YNNKEL (reference sequence). Trimming took 1 base from V and 8 from J, leaving 6 bases between them. The DNA for the CDR3 is TGTGCCAGCAGCCAAGGCCCGGATTCACCCCTCCACTTT. Translated: CASSQGPDSPLHF.

The V gene is TRBV19, the J gene TRBJ2-1; TRBD2 matches 8 bases. The germline CDR1 and CDR2 sequences are LNHDA and SQIVND (reference sequence). V lost 2 bases and J lost 7; bases outside the gene matches: 7. This CDR3 has 15 amino acids. Here the CDR3 reads CASSITGGGRNEQFF. DNA for the CDR3: TGTGCCAGTAGTATAACTGGCGGGGGGCGGAATGAGCAGTTCTTC.

The J gene is TRBJ1-1, the V gene TRBV6-2 or TRBV6-3; 7 nucleotides match TRBD1. The germline gives CDR1 MNHEY, CDR2 SVGEGT. V was clipped by 2 bases and J by 7 bases; unmatched bases: 4. CDR3 length equals 13 residues. The CDR3 loop reads CASSYRGQNEAFF. The CDR3 DNA reads as TGTGCCAGCAGTTACCGGGGACAGAATGAAGCTTTCTTT.

V usage is TRBV18 and J usage is TRBJ1-2; perhaps TRBD1 as D (5 bases). V was clipped by 3 bases and J by 8 bases, with 10 bases between them. The CDR3 sequence is 12 residues long. In germline, CDR1 is KGHSH, CDR2 LQKENI. The CDR3 protein is CASSPRDNGYTF. CDR3 nucleotide sequence: TGTGCCAGCTCACCCAGGGATAACGGCTACACCTTC.

This chain connects TRBV7-6 to TRBJ1-2; TRBD1 matches at 10 bases. With V trimmed by 1 base and J by 4 bases, 9 bases remained unmatched. Per germline, CDR1 SGHVS and CDR2 FNYEAQ. There are 17 residues in the CDR3. CDR3 sequence: CASSLGAGTGDSYGYTF. For the CDR3, the DNA is TGTGCCAGCAGCTTAGGTGCCGGGACAGGGGATAGCTATGGCTACACCTTC.

This rearrangement joins TRBV28 to TRBJ1-3; D not resolved. Germline CDR1 reads MDHEN; CDR2 reads SYDVKM. CDR3 length equals 14 residues. V was shortened by 3 bases and J by 2 bases, with 8 bases between the two germline ends. CDR3 amino acids: CASSFGVAGNTIYF. CDR3 DNA: TGTGCCAGCAGTTTCGGGGTTGCTGGAAACACCATATATTTT.

CDR3 loop: CASSSDSSGNTIYF. The CDR3 DNA reads as TGTGCCAGCAGCTCGGACAGCTCTGGAAACACCATATATTTT. J is TRBJ1-3 and V is TRBV7-9, with D possibly being TRBD1 (6 bases). Germline V gene lookup returns CDR1 SEHNR and CDR2 FQNEAQ (reference sequence). Between the trimmed V and J ends, which lost 4 bases and 0 bases, there was a span of 7 bases. The length of the CDR3 is 14 residues.

The rearrangement joins TRBV27 to TRBJ1-1, with D unclear. Germline CDR1 MNHEY, CDR2 SMNVEV (reference sequence). This CDR3 has 13 amino acids. Trimming removed 4 bases from V and 2 bases from J, with 8 bases in between. In DNA form, the CDR3 reads TGTGCCAGCAGTTCCTCGCTAAACACTGAAGCTTTCTTT. Translated, it gives CASSSSLNTEAFF.

The V call is TRBV9, the J call TRBJ1-2, with 9 nucleotides matching TRBD1. After removal of 0 bases from V and 0 bases from J, the junction contained 3 bases not matched to a gene. The germline gives CDR1 SGDLS, CDR2 YYNGEE. The CDR3 loop spans 16 amino acids. The CDR3 sequence: CASSVATGGSNYGYTF. Written as DNA, the CDR3 is TGTGCCAGCAGCGTAGCGACAGGGGGGTCTAACTATGGCTACACCTTC.

A word on this clone: The sample contains more than one DNA sequence encoding this CDR3. This chain links TRBV4-1 with TRBJ1-2; a weak D match, TRBD1 (5 bases). Trimming took off 0 bases at V and 5 bases at J, with 13 bases between the two ends. Germline V gene data show CDR1 as MGHRA and CDR2 as YSYEKL. This CDR3 contains 15 residues. The CDR3 region has the DNA TGCGCCAGCAGCCAAGATCGACAGTCCTCATATGGCTACACCTTC. This gives the protein CASSQDRQSSYGYTF.